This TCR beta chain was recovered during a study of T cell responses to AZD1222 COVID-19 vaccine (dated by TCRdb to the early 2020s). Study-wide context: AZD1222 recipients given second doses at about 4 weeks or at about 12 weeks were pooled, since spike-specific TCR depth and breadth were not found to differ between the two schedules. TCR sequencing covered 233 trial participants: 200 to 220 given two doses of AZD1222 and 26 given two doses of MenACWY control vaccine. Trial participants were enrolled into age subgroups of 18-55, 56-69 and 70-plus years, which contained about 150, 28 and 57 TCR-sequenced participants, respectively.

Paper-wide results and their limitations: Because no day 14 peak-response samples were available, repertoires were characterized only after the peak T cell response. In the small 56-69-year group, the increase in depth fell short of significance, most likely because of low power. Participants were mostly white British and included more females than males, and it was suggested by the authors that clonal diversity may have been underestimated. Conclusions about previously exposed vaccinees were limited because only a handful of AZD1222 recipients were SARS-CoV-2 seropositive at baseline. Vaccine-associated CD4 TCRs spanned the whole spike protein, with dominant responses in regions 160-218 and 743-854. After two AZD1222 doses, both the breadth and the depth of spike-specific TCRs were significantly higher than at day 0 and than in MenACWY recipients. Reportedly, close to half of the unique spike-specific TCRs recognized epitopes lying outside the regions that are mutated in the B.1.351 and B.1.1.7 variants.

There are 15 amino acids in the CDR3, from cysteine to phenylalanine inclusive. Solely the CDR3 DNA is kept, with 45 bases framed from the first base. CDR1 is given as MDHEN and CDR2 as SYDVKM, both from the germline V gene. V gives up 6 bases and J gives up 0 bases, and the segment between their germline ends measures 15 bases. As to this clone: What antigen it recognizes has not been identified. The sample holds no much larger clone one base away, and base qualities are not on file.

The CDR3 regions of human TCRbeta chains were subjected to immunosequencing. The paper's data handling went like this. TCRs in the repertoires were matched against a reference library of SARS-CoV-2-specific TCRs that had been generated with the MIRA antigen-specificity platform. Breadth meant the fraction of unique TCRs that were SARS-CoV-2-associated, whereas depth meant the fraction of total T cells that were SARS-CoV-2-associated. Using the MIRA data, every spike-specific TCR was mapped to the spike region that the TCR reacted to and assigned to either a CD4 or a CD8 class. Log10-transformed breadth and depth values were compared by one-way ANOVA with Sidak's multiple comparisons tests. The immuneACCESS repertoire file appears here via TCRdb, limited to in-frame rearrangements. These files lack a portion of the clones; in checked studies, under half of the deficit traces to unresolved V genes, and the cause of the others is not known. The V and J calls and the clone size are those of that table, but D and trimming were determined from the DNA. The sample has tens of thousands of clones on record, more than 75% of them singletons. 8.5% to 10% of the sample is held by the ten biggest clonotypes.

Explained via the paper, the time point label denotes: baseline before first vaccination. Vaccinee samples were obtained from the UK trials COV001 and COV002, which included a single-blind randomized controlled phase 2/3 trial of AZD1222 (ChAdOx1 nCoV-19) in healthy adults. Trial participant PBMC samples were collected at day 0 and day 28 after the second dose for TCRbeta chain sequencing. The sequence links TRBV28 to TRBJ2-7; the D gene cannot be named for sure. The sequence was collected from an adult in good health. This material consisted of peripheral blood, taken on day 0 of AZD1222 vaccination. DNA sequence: TGTGCCAGCAGGTCGCCGATTGGATTCTCCTACGAGCAGTACTTC. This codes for CASRSPIGFSYEQYF.